This T cell receptor beta chain derives from a study of cytomegalovirus exposure and HLA in healthy donors. Study summary: In a later analysis, the 120 or so validation repertoires were reported to have used the same platform as the roughly 610 first-cohort repertoires.

Study findings and constraints: Most TCRs appeared rarely, but some public TCRs recurred in many donors. It was confirmed in vitro that a few of the CMV-associated chains were specific for CMV antigens.

The method was immunoSEQ multiplex PCR; TCRdb's version includes in-frame clones alone and lacks a portion of them. The data show about 140,000 clones, 85% to 90% seen once. Details on this clone: Its antigen is currently unknown.

The TCR originated in a woman between 18 and 30 years old in good health and CMV-seropositive. The sequenced material came from PBMCs.

The CDR3 DNA reads as TGTGCCTGGAGTTCACAGGGATACGAGCAGTACTTC. It specifies CAWSSQGYEQYF. The gene calls are TRBV30 and TRBJ2-7; possibly TRBD1 for D (6 bases). This CDR3 has 12 residues. Germline CDR1 reads GTSNPN; CDR2 reads SVGIG (reference sequence). V was pared by 2 bases and J by 4 bases, with 9 bases between.